A selection of T cell receptor beta chains follows, all from one sample in a study of T-cell reconstitution after alpha-beta-depleted transplantation in children. TCRdb independently ran MiXCR on the PCR reads; one entry per CDR3 protein. The data show just over 350,000 distinct CDR3 sequences, roughly 14% seen once. The sequenced sample was PBMCs, obtained from the stem cell graft. These receptors were collected from a human donor who donated a stem cell graft to a child with Fanconi anemia. Each CDR3 is given with its conserved first and last residue. Fields, in order: V gene, D gene, clone size, J gene, CDR3 protein, CDR3 DNA. The D gene is left open where the match is weak. The size of a clone is reported for some rows only, either as once, few or many, or as a class for expanded clones.

V gene: TRBV12-3/TRBV12-4
D gene: TRBD1
clone size: .
J gene: TRBJ2-7
CDR3 protein: CASSLGGTGGQEQYF
CDR3 DNA: TGTGCCAGCAGTTTAGGTGGGACAGGGGGTCAGGAGCAGTACTTC

V gene: TRBV15
D gene: .
clone size: many
J gene: TRBJ2-7
CDR3 protein: CATSNLPGYEQYF
CDR3 DNA: TGTGCCACCAGCAATCTTCCGGGCTACGAGCAGTACTTC

V gene: TRBV12-3/TRBV12-4
D gene: .
clone size: few
J gene: TRBJ2-2
CDR3 protein: CASNPHSGELFF
CDR3 DNA: TGTGCCAGCAACCCCCATTCCGGGGAGCTGTTTTTT

V gene: TRBV3-1
D gene: .
clone size: many
J gene: TRBJ2-7
CDR3 protein: CASSQENEQYF
CDR3 DNA: TGTGCCAGCAGCCAAGAAAACGAGCAGTACTTC

V gene: TRBV12-3/TRBV12-4
D gene: .
clone size: few
J gene: TRBJ1-5
CDR3 protein: CASSQDITDIGNQPQHF
CDR3 DNA: TGTGCCAGCAGTCAGGACATTACGGATATTGGCAATCAGCCCCAGCATTTT

V gene: TRBV20-1
D gene: .
clone size: .
J gene: TRBJ1-4
CDR3 protein: CSASPGTSGREKLFF
CDR3 DNA: TGCAGTGCTAGCCCGGGGACCTCGGGTCGGGAAAAACTGTTTTTT

V gene: TRBV28
D gene: .
clone size: few
J gene: TRBJ2-6
CDR3 protein: CASTGANVLTF
CDR3 DNA: TGTGCCAGCACCGGGGCCAACGTCCTGACTTTC

V gene: TRBV12-3/TRBV12-4
D gene: .
clone size: .
J gene: TRBJ1-1
CDR3 protein: CASSPYIGQLNTEAFF
CDR3 DNA: TGTGCCAGCAGTCCGTATATCGGACAGCTGAACACTGAAGCTTTCTTT

V gene: TRBV14
D gene: TRBD2
clone size: .
J gene: TRBJ2-1
CDR3 protein: CASSPPPGAGGPNEQFF
CDR3 DNA: TGTGCCAGCAGCCCCCCTCCAGGGGCGGGGGGGCCCAATGAGCAGTTCTTC

V gene: TRBV19
D gene: .
clone size: .
J gene: TRBJ2-2
CDR3 protein: CASSIVGPGANTGELFF
CDR3 DNA: .

V gene: TRBV7-9
D gene: TRBD2
clone size: few
J gene: TRBJ2-3
CDR3 protein: CASSPGLAIGDTQYF
CDR3 DNA: TGTGCCAGCAGCCCCGGACTAGCAATCGGGGATACGCAGTATTTT

V gene: TRBV4-3
D gene: .
clone size: many
J gene: TRBJ2-3
CDR3 protein: CASSQDAVVGGQYF
CDR3 DNA: TGCGCCAGCAGCCAAGATGCGGTTGTTGGAGGGCAGTATTTT

V gene: TRBV28
D gene: TRBD1
clone size: many
J gene: TRBJ1-2
CDR3 protein: CASITTGRGGYTF
CDR3 DNA: TGTGCCAGCATTACGACAGGGAGGGGTGGCTACACCTTC

V gene: TRBV5-4
D gene: .
clone size: .
J gene: TRBJ1-1
CDR3 protein: CASSFNRENTEAFF
CDR3 DNA: TGTGCCAGCAGCTTTAACAGGGAAAACACTGAAGCTTTCTTT

V gene: TRBV7-6
D gene: TRBD2
clone size: .
J gene: TRBJ2-1
CDR3 protein: CASSLAGVLSNEQFF
CDR3 DNA: TGTGCCAGCAGTCTAGCGGGGGTCCTATCCAATGAGCAGTTCTTC

V gene: TRBV28
D gene: .
clone size: .
J gene: TRBJ1-2
CDR3 protein: CASSLSQANYGYTF
CDR3 DNA: TGTGCCAGCAGTTTAAGTCAAGCTAACTATGGCTACACCTTC

V gene: TRBV19
D gene: .
clone size: many
J gene: TRBJ2-3
CDR3 protein: CASTQADTQYF
CDR3 DNA: TGTGCCAGTACCCAAGCAGATACGCAGTATTTT

V gene: TRBV29-1
D gene: .
clone size: few
J gene: TRBJ1-1
CDR3 protein: CSVEPQGETEAFF
CDR3 DNA: TGCAGCGTTGAGCCCCAAGGGGAAACTGAAGCTTTCTTT

V gene: TRBV7-2
D gene: .
clone size: few
J gene: TRBJ1-5
CDR3 protein: CASSLRQENQPQHF
CDR3 DNA: TGTGCCAGCAGCCTACGACAGGAGAATCAGCCCCAGCATTTT

V gene: TRBV3-1
D gene: .
clone size: many
J gene: TRBJ2-7
CDR3 protein: CASSQDVRTEQYF
CDR3 DNA: TGTGCCAGCAGCCAAGATGTAAGGACGGAGCAGTACTTC

V gene: TRBV7-2
D gene: TRBD1
clone size: .
J gene: TRBJ1-2
CDR3 protein: CASSLVPGQQGYTF
CDR3 DNA: TGTGCCAGCAGCTTAGTCCCGGGACAGCAGGGCTACACCTTC

V gene: TRBV7-9
D gene: .
clone size: many
J gene: TRBJ1-1
CDR3 protein: CASSLNQDTEAFF
CDR3 DNA: TGTGCCAGCAGCTTAAACCAAGACACTGAAGCTTTCTTT

V gene: TRBV6-1
D gene: .
clone size: few
J gene: TRBJ2-7
CDR3 protein: CASRDLLLSYEQYF
CDR3 DNA: TGTGCCAGCAGAGACCTCTTACTTTCCTACGAGCAGTACTTC

V gene: TRBV7-2
D gene: .
clone size: .
J gene: TRBJ1-1
CDR3 protein: CASSRQRDTEAFF
CDR3 DNA: TGTGCCAGCAGCAGACAGAGGGACACTGAAGCTTTCTTT

V gene: TRBV5-1
D gene: .
clone size: many
J gene: TRBJ2-5
CDR3 protein: CASSPQGFQETQYF
CDR3 DNA: TGCGCCAGCAGCCCCCAGGGGTTCCAAGAGACCCAGTACTTC

V gene: TRBV20-1
D gene: TRBD1
clone size: many
J gene: TRBJ1-2
CDR3 protein: CSAIRQGQEIYGYTF
CDR3 DNA: TGCAGTGCTATTAGACAGGGGCAAGAGATCTATGGCTACACCTTC

V gene: TRBV30
D gene: .
clone size: .
J gene: TRBJ2-3
CDR3 protein: CAWNAPSTDTQYF
CDR3 DNA: TGTGCCTGGAATGCACCTAGCACAGATACGCAGTATTTT

V gene: TRBV12-3/TRBV12-4
D gene: TRBD1
clone size: many
J gene: TRBJ1-1
CDR3 protein: CASSPSTGPNTEAFF
CDR3 DNA: TGTGCCAGCAGTCCTTCGACAGGGCCGAACACTGAAGCTTTCTTT

V gene: TRBV5-1
D gene: TRBD1
clone size: .
J gene: TRBJ1-1
CDR3 protein: CASSSGQGNEAFF
CDR3 DNA: TGCGCCAGCAGCTCGGGACAGGGTAATGAAGCTTTCTTT

V gene: TRBV30
D gene: TRBD2
clone size: .
J gene: TRBJ2-3
CDR3 protein: CAWSVLAGGADTQYF
CDR3 DNA: TGTGCCTGGAGTGTTTTAGCGGGGGGAGCAGATACGCAGTATTTT

V gene: TRBV29-1
D gene: TRBD1
clone size: .
J gene: TRBJ1-2
CDR3 protein: CSVAMTGAFNYGYTF
CDR3 DNA: TGCAGCGTTGCTATGACAGGGGCATTTAACTATGGCTACACCTTC

V gene: TRBV29-1
D gene: TRBD2
clone size: many
J gene: TRBJ2-1
CDR3 protein: CSARTSGGASPYNEQFF
CDR3 DNA: TGCAGCGCTCGGACTAGCGGGGGCGCTTCGCCCTACAATGAGCAGTTCTTC

V gene: TRBV6-2/TRBV6-3
D gene: .
clone size: .
J gene: TRBJ2-1
CDR3 protein: CASTEIRGINNEQFF
CDR3 DNA: TGTGCCAGCACCGAAATTAGGGGGATCAACAATGAGCAGTTCTTC

V gene: TRBV11-2
D gene: .
clone size: few
J gene: TRBJ2-5
CDR3 protein: CASSSDTQETQYF
CDR3 DNA: TGTGCCAGCAGCTCGGACACACAAGAGACCCAGTACTTC

V gene: TRBV3-1
D gene: .
clone size: many
J gene: TRBJ2-3
CDR3 protein: CASSQIGDTQYF
CDR3 DNA: TGTGCCAGCAGCCAAATCGGAGATACGCAGTATTTT

V gene: TRBV11-2
D gene: .
clone size: .
J gene: TRBJ2-7
CDR3 protein: CASSWTDRFEYEQYF
CDR3 DNA: TGTGCCAGCAGCTGGACCGACAGATTTGAGTACGAGCAGTACTTC

V gene: TRBV12-3/TRBV12-4
D gene: .
clone size: many
J gene: TRBJ1-1
CDR3 protein: CASSLRPDGTSGAFF
CDR3 DNA: TGTGCCAGCAGTTTGCGCCCCGACGGAACCTCAGGAGCTTTCTTT

V gene: TRBV5-4
D gene: .
clone size: .
J gene: TRBJ2-1
CDR3 protein: CASSLAFRVAPSSYNEQFF
CDR3 DNA: TGTGCCAGCAGCTTGGCCTTTAGGGTAGCGCCGAGCTCCTACAATGAGCAGTTCTTC

V gene: TRBV4-3
D gene: .
clone size: .
J gene: TRBJ2-1
CDR3 protein: CASSQDWAGEDNEQFF
CDR3 DNA: TGCGCCAGCAGCCAAGACTGGGCAGGGGAAGATAATGAGCAGTTCTTC

V gene: TRBV5-4
D gene: .
clone size: many
J gene: TRBJ2-3
CDR3 protein: CASRPGALEDTQYF
CDR3 DNA: TGTGCCAGCAGGCCGGGCGCCCTCGAGGATACGCAGTATTTT

V gene: TRBV20-1
D gene: TRBD1
clone size: .
J gene: TRBJ2-1
CDR3 protein: CSARVWQGDEQFF
CDR3 DNA: TGCAGTGCTAGAGTCTGGCAGGGGGATGAGCAGTTCTTC

V gene: TRBV13
D gene: .
clone size: many
J gene: TRBJ1-1
CDR3 protein: CASSSWDTEAFF
CDR3 DNA: TGTGCCAGCAGCTCTTGGGACACTGAAGCTTTCTTT

V gene: TRBV12-3/TRBV12-4
D gene: .
clone size: many
J gene: TRBJ1-1
CDR3 protein: CASNLDLDAEAFF
CDR3 DNA: TGTGCCAGCAACCTGGACCTGGACGCTGAAGCTTTCTTT

V gene: TRBV12-3/TRBV12-4
D gene: TRBD1
clone size: many
J gene: TRBJ2-1
CDR3 protein: CASSPGQDYYNEQFF
CDR3 DNA: TGTGCCAGCAGTCCGGGACAGGATTACTACAATGAGCAGTTCTTC

V gene: TRBV3-1
D gene: .
clone size: .
J gene: TRBJ1-1
CDR3 protein: CASINPMGPRTEAFF
CDR3 DNA: TGTGCCAGCATCAACCCGATGGGACCGAGGACTGAAGCTTTCTTT

V gene: TRBV5-1
D gene: TRBD1
clone size: few
J gene: TRBJ2-1
CDR3 protein: CASSFRDSHRDEQFF
CDR3 DNA: TGCGCCAGCAGCTTCCGGGACAGCCATCGCGATGAGCAGTTCTTC

V gene: TRBV5-1
D gene: .
clone size: few
J gene: TRBJ2-4
CDR3 protein: CASSLGGHLAKNIQYF
CDR3 DNA: TGCGCCAGCAGCTTGGGGGGGCATCTAGCCAAAAACATTCAGTACTTC

V gene: TRBV4-3
D gene: .
clone size: few
J gene: TRBJ1-2
CDR3 protein: CASSHYGNYGYTF
CDR3 DNA: TGCGCCAGCAGCCATTACGGGAACTATGGCTACACCTTC

V gene: TRBV12-3/TRBV12-4
D gene: .
clone size: many
J gene: TRBJ2-1
CDR3 protein: CASSLRVAGVGDEQFF
CDR3 DNA: TGTGCCAGCAGTTTACGTGTGGCAGGGGTAGGGGATGAGCAGTTCTTC

V gene: TRBV5-6
D gene: .
clone size: many
J gene: TRBJ1-1
CDR3 protein: CASRVGFEDTEAFF
CDR3 DNA: TGTGCCAGCAGGGTCGGCTTTGAGGACACTGAAGCTTTCTTT

V gene: TRBV3-1
D gene: TRBD1
clone size: few
J gene: TRBJ1-1
CDR3 protein: CASSHLTGTTEAFF
CDR3 DNA: TGTGCCAGCAGCCACCTGACAGGGACCACTGAAGCTTTCTTT

V gene: TRBV4-2
D gene: .
clone size: .
J gene: TRBJ2-2
CDR3 protein: CASSQETINTGELFF
CDR3 DNA: TGTGCCAGCAGCCAAGAAACTATAAACACCGGGGAGCTGTTTTTT

V gene: TRBV6-2/TRBV6-3
D gene: .
clone size: few
J gene: TRBJ2-1
CDR3 protein: CATSPWTSPLRTEQFF
CDR3 DNA: TGTGCCACCTCCCCCTGGACCAGCCCGCTTCGGACTGAGCAGTTCTTC

V gene: TRBV6-5
D gene: .
clone size: many
J gene: TRBJ1-1
CDR3 protein: CASSYSWEVAFF
CDR3 DNA: TGTGCCAGCAGTTACTCGTGGGAGGTCGCTTTCTTT

V gene: TRBV29-1
D gene: .
clone size: few
J gene: TRBJ1-2
CDR3 protein: CSVYTQVAYTF
CDR3 DNA: TGCAGCGTATACACACAGGTTGCCTACACCTTC